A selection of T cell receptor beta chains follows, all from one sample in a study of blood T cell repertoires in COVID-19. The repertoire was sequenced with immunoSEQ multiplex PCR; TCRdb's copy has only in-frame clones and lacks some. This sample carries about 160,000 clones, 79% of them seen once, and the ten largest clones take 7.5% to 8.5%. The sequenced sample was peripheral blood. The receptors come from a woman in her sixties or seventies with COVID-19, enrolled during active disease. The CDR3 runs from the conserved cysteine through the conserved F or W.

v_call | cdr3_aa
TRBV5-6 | CASSLSLKYGYTF
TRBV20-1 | CSAPTGREQFF
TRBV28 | CASSSGNNYGYTF
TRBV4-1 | CASSQEREAYEQYF
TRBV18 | CASSPVGQGQETQYF
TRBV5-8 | CASSLERRGSGTEAFF
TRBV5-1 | CASSSSGSIDTQYF
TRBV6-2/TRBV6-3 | CASSYPDRGLGQPQHF
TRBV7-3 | CASSPRTENRGELFF
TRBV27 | CASSNSGGSGELFF